The entry that follows covers one TCR beta chain sequence. Its cognate antigen is unknown. This entry is derived from a study of T cells in Graves' hyperthyroidism and ophthalmopathy. Amplified regions were TCR beta CDR3 sequences from RNA transcripts. When the TCR CDR3 underwent first-round RT-PCR, the HTBI primer set was used. Using its own MiXCR run on the multiplex PCR reads, TCRdb lists one record per CDR3 protein. Of 450,000 to 500,000 distinct CDR3 sequences in the sample, about 20% were seen once. From germline, CDR1 is LNHDA and CDR2 SQIVND (reference sequence). CDR3 length: 13 amino acids. Trimming cost V 5 bases and J 5 bases; bases outside gene matches: 3. Diagnostic assessment was based on clinical symptoms, serum thyroxine and TRAb, thyroid ultrasound and orbital computed tomography. General study points: Model output signaled ophthalmopathy a median approximately 6.2 months ahead of onset. Blood shared most expanded thyroid clonotypes above 0.001.

The TCR sequence derives from a woman in her sixties or seventies with Graves' ophthalmopathy. The chain combines TRBV19 with TRBJ2-7, with 10 bases matching TRBD1. The sequenced sample was blood. The CDR3 nucleotides are TGTGCCAGTAGTGACAGGGGGCACGACGAGCAGTACTTC. This gives the protein CASSDRGHDEQYF.